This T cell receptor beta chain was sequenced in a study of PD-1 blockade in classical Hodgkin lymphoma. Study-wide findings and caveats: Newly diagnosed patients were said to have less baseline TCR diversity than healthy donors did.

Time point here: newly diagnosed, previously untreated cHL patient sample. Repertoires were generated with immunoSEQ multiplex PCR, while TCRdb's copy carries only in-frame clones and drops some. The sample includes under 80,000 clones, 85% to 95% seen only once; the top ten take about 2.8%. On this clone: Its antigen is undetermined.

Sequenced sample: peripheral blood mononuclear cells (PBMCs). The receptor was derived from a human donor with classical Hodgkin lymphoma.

CDR3 nucleotide sequence: TGTGCCAGCAGCTCCCGGAGCGGCAGAGATACGCAGTATTTT. It specifies CASSSRSGRDTQYF. The chain combines TRBV7-9 with TRBJ2-3; maybe TRBD2 (5 bases). In germline, CDR1 is SEHNR, CDR2 FQNEAQ (reference sequence). The CDR3 length is 14 residues. V was pared by 4 bases and J by 5 bases, with 13 bases between.